What follows are 12 T cell receptor beta chains derived from one specimen sequenced in a study of breast tumors, draining lymph nodes, adjacent tissues. The lymph nodes were axillary draining lymph nodes from breast cancer patients. TCRdb processed the multiplex PCR reads anew with MiXCR; each CDR3 protein has one entry. This table has approximately 210,000 distinct CDR3 sequences, around 34% appearing once. Sequencing was carried out using axillary lymph node tissue. All receptors derive from a female donor with breast cancer. Some clones in this sample may be carry-over from other donors' samples.

The V call is TRBV6-5, the J call TRBJ1-3; 7 nucleotides agree with TRBD1. The V segment lost 6 bases and the J segment 0 bases; nucleotides outside the gene matches: 5. CDR3 length: 15 amino acids. Germline lookup yields CDR1 MNHEY and CDR2 SVGAGI. This CDR3 reads CASSRQGNSGNTIYF. CDR3 DNA sequence: TGTGCCAGCAGCAGACAGGGCAACTCTGGAAACACCATATATTTT.

For this clonotype: A much larger clone differs from this one at a single base, so this may be a read error. The chain is built from TRBV7-2 and TRBJ2-6, with a tentative D call TRBD1 (5 bases). Germline loops: CDR1 SGHTA, CDR2 FQGNSA. This CDR3 is built from 15 residues. The CDR3 nucleotides are TGTGCCAGCAGCTTAGGGGGCTCTGGGGCCAACGTCCTGCCTTTC. Translating it yields CASSLGGSGANVLPF.

The chain couples TRBV2 to TRBJ1-1, with a weak D call TRBD1 (5 bases). Germline CDR1 and CDR2: SNHLY and FYNNEI. Trimming left V 8 bases short and J 4 bases short, with 8 bases between. CDR3 length equals 11 residues. The CDR3 nucleotides read TGTGCCAGCGGGCAGGGCACTGAAGCTTTCTTT. Translating it yields CASGQGTEAFF. The entire variable domain, with the rest obtained from reference TRBV2 and TRBJ1-1, is as follows: EPEVTQTPSHQVTQMGQEVILRCVPISNHLYFYWYRQILGQKVEFLVSFYNNEISEKSEIFDDQFSVERPDGSNFTLKIRSTKLEDSAMYFCASGQGTEAFFGQGTRLTVV.

This clonotype was detected ten times or more. The chain is built from TRBV7-6 and TRBJ1-4, with TRBD1 identical over 7 bases. V shed 5 bases, J shed 10 bases, and the junction held 13 bases outside the gene matches. Germline CDR1 reads SGHVS; CDR2 reads FNYEAQ. The CDR3 consists of 15 residues. The CDR3 coding sequence is TGTGCCAGCAGCACCTCTCGACAGGGAGTTGGAAAACTGTTTTTT. Its translation is CASSTSRQGVGKLFF. Using reference TRBV7-6 and TRBJ1-4 for the parts outside the CDR3, the full variable domain is GAGVSQSPRYKVTKRGQDVALRCDPISGHVSLYWYRQALGQGPEFLTYFNYEAQQDKSGLPNDRFSAERPEGSISTLTIQRTEQRDSAMYRCASSTSRQGVGKLFFGSGTQLSVL.

This clonotype was counted at least ten times. The chain recombines TRBV9 with TRBJ2-3; 8 bases fit TRBD1. The germline CDR1 and CDR2 sequences are SGDLS and YYNGEE. With V trimmed by 7 bases and J by 2 bases, 6 bases remained unmatched. The CDR3 has 14 amino acids. In DNA, the CDR3 is TGTGCCAGCTCGGACAGGGATTTCACAGATACGCAGTATTTT. Its protein is CASSDRDFTDTQYF. Together with reference TRBV9 and TRBJ2-3, the CDR3 gives the full variable domain: DSGVTQTPKHLITATGQRVTLRCSPRSGDLSVYWYQQSLDQGLQFLIQYYNGEERAKGNILERFSAQQFPDLHSELNLSSLELGDSALYFCASSDRDFTDTQYFGPGTRLTVL.

The sample holds many counts of this clonotype. The V gene is TRBV11-2, the J gene TRBJ2-1, with D tentatively TRBD1 or TRBD2 (6 bases each). Germline loops: CDR1 SGHAT, CDR2 FQNNGV. This CDR3 is 16 amino acids long. Trimming took off 6 bases at V and 2 bases at J, with 17 bases between the two ends. CDR3 protein: CASSAIRGPTYNEQFF. As DNA, the CDR3 is TGTGCCAGCAGTGCAATCCGGGGGCCAACCTACAATGAGCAGTTCTTC.

On this clonotype: A much larger clone differs by one base, so this may be a read error. The chain is built from TRBV9 and TRBJ2-5; the D call may be TRBD1 or TRBD2 (6 bases each). V gave up 3 bases and J gave up 9 bases, with 15 bases separating them. The germline gives CDR1 SGDLS, CDR2 YYNGEE. The length of the CDR3 is 13 residues. The CDR3 loop is CASSARRGEAQYF. The DNA of the CDR3 is TGTGCCAGCAGCGCAAGGAGGGGGGAGGCCCAGTACTTC.

In this sample, this clonotype turned up once. A much larger clone sits a single nucleotide away, making a read error possible. This chain joins TRBV5-6 and TRBJ2-2, with D hard to call. Germline CDR1 SGHDT, CDR2 YYEEEE. This CDR3 has 15 residues. V was trimmed by 1 base and J by 0 bases, leaving 7 bases between them. The CDR3 DNA reads TGTGCCAGCAGCTTGACAAGGCCGAACACCGGGGAGCTGTTTTTT. This codes for CASSLTRPNTGELFF.

This chain connects TRBV7-3 to TRBJ1-2; no clear D gene. V was pared by 7 bases and J by 1 base, with 16 bases between. The germline V gene encodes CDR1 SGHTA and CDR2 FQGTGA. The CDR3 is 15 residues long. DNA for the CDR3: TGTGCCAGCAACTTCAACGGAGGAATTAACTATGGCTACACCTTC. It encodes CASNFNGGINYGYTF. The whole variable domain, filled in from reference TRBV7-3 and TRBJ1-2, reads GAGVSQTPSNKVTEKGKYVELRCDPISGHTALYWYRQSLGQGPEFLIYFQGTGAADDSGLPNDRFFAVRPEGSVSTLKIQRTERGDSAVYLCASNFNGGINYGYTFGSGTRLTVV.

The chain joins TRBV19 to TRBJ2-6; the match to TRBD2 covers 8 bases. V was clipped by 6 bases and J by 11 bases; unmatched bases: 9. The CDR3 has 14 residues. Looked up from germline, CDR1 is LNHDA and CDR2 is SQIVND (reference sequence). CDR3 sequence: CASSAKSGGYVLTF. In nucleotides, the CDR3 is TGTGCCAGTAGCGCCAAGAGCGGGGGTTACGTCCTGACTTTC.

The table lists this clonotype with many counts. This chain connects TRBV7-9 to TRBJ2-1; possible D gene TRBD2, 6 bases. This CDR3 contains 15 residues. V was pared by 5 bases and J by 1 base, with 12 bases between. Germline V gene sequence: CDR1 SEHNR, CDR2 FQNEAQ (reference sequence). CDR3 protein: CASSKGLGSYNEQFF. The CDR3, as DNA: TGTGCCAGCAGCAAGGGACTGGGTTCCTACAATGAGCAGTTCTTC.

The chain combines TRBV5-1 with TRBJ2-1; D may be TRBD2 (5 bases). The V gene's germline CDR1 is SGHRS and CDR2 YFSETQ. The CDR3 extends over 14 amino acids. Trimming removed 1 base at V and 5 bases at J, with 10 bases between. DNA for the CDR3: TGCGCCAGCAGCTTGATGGCTAGCAACAATGAGCAGTTCTTC. Translating it yields CASSLMASNNEQFF.